The subject of this entry is one T cell receptor beta chain. Its antigen target is currently unknown. There are no base qualities to consult, and no much larger clone falls within one base. This entry is derived from a study of OX40 agonist ivuxolimab in advanced cancers. About the investigation overall: Ivuxolimab, which targeted the costimulatory receptor OX40 (CD134), was an agonistic, fully human IgG2 monoclonal antibody. Peripheral TCRbeta sequencing aimed to test whether ivuxolimab altered TCR sequence diversity and caused clonal T-cell expansion. Partial responses occurred in three dose-escalation patients: two with cutaneous melanoma and one with hepatocellular carcinoma. The paper reports the monotherapy dose-escalation portion (N = 52 patients) of the phase I ivuxolimab trial. The dose-escalation cohort was 82.7% male with a mean age of roughly 60 years, ranging from about 23 to 85. Intravenous ivuxolimab was administered to patients every 2 weeks at six dose levels: 0.01, 0.1, 0.3, 1.5, 3 and 10 mg/kg. Patients were allowed to have had prior anti-PD-1, anti-PD-L1 or anti-CTLA-4 therapy, and more than 35% of the dose-escalation patients had been treated with checkpoint inhibitors. Of the roughly 51 dose-escalation patients, hepatocellular carcinoma was present in around 20, melanoma in roughly 15, renal cell carcinoma in 9 and head and neck cancer in 9. What the authors observed across the whole study: On average, CD8+ T cells showed more expanded clones than CD4+ T cells after ivuxolimab. In partial responders in the 0.1-3.0 mg/kg groups, normalized peripheral clonal expansion was found to be among the lowest, especially among CD8+ T cells. The antigen specificity of the peripheral T cells that underwent clonal expansion was not determined. Low levels of normalized T-cell clonal expansion were also seen in some nonresponding patients. At doses of 0.1 to 3.0 mg/kg, clonal expansion of both CD4+ and CD8+ T cells in blood was seen between baseline and week 6.

For sequencing of the TCRbeta CDR3 region, genomic DNA was extracted from the sorted cells. The immunoSEQ Assay was used for sequencing of TCRbeta CDR3 regions. As stored in TCRdb, this immuneACCESS dataset retains in-frame rearrangements with V and J assigned. A fraction of the clones does not appear; measured against another copy, unresolved V genes explain less than half of the discrepancy, and the remainder lacks a known reason. The sample contains tens of thousands of clones, approximately 80% of them found a single time. About 1.8% of the sample belongs to the ten largest clones. The trial excluded patients who had a history of autoimmune disease or were on systemic immunosuppression. In every dose cohort, peripheral blood was drawn for TCR sequencing at baseline, cycle 4 day 1, and cycle 7 day 1. The samples were drawn from a first-in-human, open-label, multicenter phase I dose-escalation trial of ivuxolimab. Adults with locally advanced or metastatic melanoma, renal cell, hepatocellular, or head and neck squamous cell carcinoma were enrolled in the trial. Before TCR sequencing, CD4+ T cells and CD8+ T cells were sorted from peripheral blood as separate populations.

There are 11 amino acids in the CDR3, from cysteine to phenylalanine inclusive. Of the read, only the CDR3 DNA is kept; its 33 bases are in frame from base 1. Trimming takes 4 bases from V and 7 bases from J, and the germline ends sit 7 bases apart. The germline V gene encodes CDR1 MDHEN and CDR2 SYDVKM. Recombination joined TRBV28 with TRBJ1-2; the D gene cannot be resolved reliably. The TCR sequence derives from an adult with an advanced solid tumor such as melanoma, head and neck, liver or kidney cancer. The sample in question was CD4+ or CD8+ T cells sorted from blood, obtained in a trial of the OX40 agonist ivuxolimab. The DNA is as follows: TGTGCCAGCAGTTCCAGCTCTGGCTACACCTTC. This codes for CASSSSSGYTF.